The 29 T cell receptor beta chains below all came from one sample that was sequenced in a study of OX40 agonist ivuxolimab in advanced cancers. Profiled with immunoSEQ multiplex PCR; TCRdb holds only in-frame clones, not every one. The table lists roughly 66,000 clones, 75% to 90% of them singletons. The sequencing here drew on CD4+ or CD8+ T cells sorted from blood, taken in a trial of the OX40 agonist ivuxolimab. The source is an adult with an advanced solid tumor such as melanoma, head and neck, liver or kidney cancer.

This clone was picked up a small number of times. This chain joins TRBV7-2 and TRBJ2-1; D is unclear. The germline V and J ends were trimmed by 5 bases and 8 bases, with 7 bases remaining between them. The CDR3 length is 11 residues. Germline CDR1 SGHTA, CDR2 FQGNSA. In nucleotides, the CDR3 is TGTGCCAGCAGCCCTAAGCATGAGCAGTTCTTC. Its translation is CASSPKHEQFF.

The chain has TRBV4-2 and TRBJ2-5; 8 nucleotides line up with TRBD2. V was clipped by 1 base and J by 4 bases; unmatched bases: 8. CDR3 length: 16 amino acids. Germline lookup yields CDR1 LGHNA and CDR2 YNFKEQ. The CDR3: CASSQVGPGGIETQYF. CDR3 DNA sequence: TGTGCCAGCAGCCAAGTTGGTCCGGGAGGGATAGAGACCCAGTACTTC.

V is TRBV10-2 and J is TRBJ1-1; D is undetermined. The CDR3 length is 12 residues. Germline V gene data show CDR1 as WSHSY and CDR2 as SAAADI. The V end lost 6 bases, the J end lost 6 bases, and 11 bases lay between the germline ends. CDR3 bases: TGCGCCAGCAGAGACTTGGAGTCTGAAGCTTTCTTT. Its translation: CASRDLESEAFF.

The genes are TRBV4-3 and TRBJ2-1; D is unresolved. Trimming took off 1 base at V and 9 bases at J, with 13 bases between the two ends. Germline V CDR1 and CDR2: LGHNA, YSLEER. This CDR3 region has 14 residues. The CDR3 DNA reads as TGCGCCAGCAGCCAAGGAGCCCTATCAGCTGAGCAGTTCTTC. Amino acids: CASSQGALSAEQFF.

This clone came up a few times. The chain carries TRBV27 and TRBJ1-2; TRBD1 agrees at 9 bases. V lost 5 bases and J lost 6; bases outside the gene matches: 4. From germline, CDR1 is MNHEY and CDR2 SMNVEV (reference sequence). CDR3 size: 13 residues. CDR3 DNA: TGTGCCAGCAGTGCGGGACAGGGCAATGGCTACACCTTC. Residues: CASSAGQGNGYTF.

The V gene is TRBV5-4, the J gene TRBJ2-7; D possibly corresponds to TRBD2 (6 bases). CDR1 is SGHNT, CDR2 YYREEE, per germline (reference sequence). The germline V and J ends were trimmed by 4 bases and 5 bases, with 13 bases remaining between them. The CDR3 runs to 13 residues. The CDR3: CASSPRGGDEQYF. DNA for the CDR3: TGTGCCAGCAGCCCCCGAGGAGGGGACGAGCAGTACTTC.

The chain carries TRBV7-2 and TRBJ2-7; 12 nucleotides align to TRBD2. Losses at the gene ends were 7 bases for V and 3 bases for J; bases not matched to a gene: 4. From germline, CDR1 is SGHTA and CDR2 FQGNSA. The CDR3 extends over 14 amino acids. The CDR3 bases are TGTGCCAGCAAGAGGACTAGCGGGATCTACGAGCAGTACTTC. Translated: CASKRTSGIYEQYF.

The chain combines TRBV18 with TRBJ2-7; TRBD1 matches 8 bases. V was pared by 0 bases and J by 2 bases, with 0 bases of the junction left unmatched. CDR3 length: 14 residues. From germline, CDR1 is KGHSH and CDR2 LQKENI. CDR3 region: CASSPPGQAYEQYF. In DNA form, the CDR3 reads TGTGCCAGCTCACCACCGGGACAGGCCTACGAGCAGTACTTC.

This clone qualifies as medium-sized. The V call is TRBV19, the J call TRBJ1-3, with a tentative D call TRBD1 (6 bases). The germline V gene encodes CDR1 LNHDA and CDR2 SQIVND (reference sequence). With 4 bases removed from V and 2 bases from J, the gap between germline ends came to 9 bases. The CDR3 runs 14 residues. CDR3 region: CASSRGQPGNTIYF. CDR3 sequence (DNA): TGTGCCAGTAGTAGGGGACAACCTGGAAACACCATATATTTT.

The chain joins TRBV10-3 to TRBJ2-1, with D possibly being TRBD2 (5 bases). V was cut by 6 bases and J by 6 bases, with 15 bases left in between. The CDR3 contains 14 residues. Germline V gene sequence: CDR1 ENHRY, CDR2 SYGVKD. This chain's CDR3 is CAIRPEGRANEQFF. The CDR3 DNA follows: TGTGCCATCAGGCCCGAGGGCCGAGCCAATGAGCAGTTCTTC.

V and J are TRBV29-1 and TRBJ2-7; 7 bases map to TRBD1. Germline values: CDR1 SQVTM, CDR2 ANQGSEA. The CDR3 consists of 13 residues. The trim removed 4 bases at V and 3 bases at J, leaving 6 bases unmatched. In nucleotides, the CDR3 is TGCAGCGTTGCCGGGACAGCAGGCTACGAGCAGTACTTC. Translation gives CSVAGTAGYEQYF.

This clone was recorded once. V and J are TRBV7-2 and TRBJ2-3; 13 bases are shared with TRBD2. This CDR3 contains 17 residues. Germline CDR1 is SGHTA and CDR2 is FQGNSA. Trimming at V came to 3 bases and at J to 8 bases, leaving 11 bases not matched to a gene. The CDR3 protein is CASSLGLAGPNLFTQYF. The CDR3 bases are TGTGCCAGCAGCTTGGGACTAGCGGGACCCAACCTCTTTACGCAGTATTTT.

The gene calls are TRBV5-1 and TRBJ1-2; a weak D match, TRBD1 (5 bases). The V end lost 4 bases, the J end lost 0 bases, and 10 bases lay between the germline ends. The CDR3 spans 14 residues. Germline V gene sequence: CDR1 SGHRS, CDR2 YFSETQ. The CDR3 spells CASSAGLTNYGYTF. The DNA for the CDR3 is TGCGCCAGCAGCGCGGGACTCACTAACTATGGCTACACCTTC.

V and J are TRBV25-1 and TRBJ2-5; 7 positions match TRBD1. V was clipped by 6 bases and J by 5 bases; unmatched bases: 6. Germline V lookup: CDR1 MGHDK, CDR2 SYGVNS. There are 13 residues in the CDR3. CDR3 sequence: CASRDTGAETQYF. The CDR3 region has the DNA TGTGCCAGCAGAGATACAGGGGCGGAGACCCAGTACTTC.

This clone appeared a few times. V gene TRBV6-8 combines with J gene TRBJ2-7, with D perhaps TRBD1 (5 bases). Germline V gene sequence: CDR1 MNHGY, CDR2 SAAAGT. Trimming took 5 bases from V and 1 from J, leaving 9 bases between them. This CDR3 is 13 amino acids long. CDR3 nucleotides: TGTGCCAGCAGTCAGGGTCCTTCCTACGAGCAGTACTTC. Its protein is CASSQGPSYEQYF.

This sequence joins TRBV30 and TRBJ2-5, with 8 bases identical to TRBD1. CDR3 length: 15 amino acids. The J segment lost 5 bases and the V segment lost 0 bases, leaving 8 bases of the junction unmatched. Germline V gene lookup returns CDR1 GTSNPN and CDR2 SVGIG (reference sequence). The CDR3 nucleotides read TGTGCCTGGAGTGTCATGCGGACAGGGAAGGAGACCCAGTACTTC. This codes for CAWSVMRTGKETQYF.

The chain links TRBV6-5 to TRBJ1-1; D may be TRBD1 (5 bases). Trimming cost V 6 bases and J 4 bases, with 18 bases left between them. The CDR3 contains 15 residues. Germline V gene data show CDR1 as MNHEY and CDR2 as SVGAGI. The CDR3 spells CASSDRTIRGTEAFF. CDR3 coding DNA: TGTGCCAGCAGCGACCGGACTATTAGGGGCACTGAAGCTTTCTTT.

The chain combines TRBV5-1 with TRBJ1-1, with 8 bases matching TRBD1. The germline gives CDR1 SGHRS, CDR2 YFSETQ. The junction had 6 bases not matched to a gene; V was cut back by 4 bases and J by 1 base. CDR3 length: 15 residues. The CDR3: CASSVRQGSNTEAFF. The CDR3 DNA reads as TGCGCCAGCAGCGTACGACAGGGGTCGAACACTGAAGCTTTCTTT.

DNA for the CDR3: TGTGCCAGCAGCTTTCAGGGGGCGGGGAACACTGAAGCTTTCTTT. Translation gives CASSFQGAGNTEAFF. V and J are TRBV5-4 and TRBJ1-1; 8 bases are a match to TRBD1. V was clipped by 2 bases and J by 1 base; unmatched bases: 4. Per germline, CDR1 SGHNT and CDR2 YYREEE (reference sequence). The CDR3 is made up of 15 amino acids.

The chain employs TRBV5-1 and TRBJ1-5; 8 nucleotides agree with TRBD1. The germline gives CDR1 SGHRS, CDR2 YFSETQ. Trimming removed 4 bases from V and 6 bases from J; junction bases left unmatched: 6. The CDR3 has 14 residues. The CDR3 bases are TGCGCCAGCAGCGCCTCAGGGGGCGGTCAGCCCCAGCATTTT. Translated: CASSASGGGQPQHF.

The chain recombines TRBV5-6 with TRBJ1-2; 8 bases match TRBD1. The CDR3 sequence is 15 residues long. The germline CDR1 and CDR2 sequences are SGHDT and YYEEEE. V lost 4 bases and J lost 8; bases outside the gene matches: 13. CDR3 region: CASSRLVDRGGGYTF. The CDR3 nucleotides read TGTGCCAGCAGCCGCTTAGTCGACAGGGGTGGCGGCTACACCTTC.

The CDR3 here is CASSRGGRETQYF. The CDR3 DNA reads as TGTGCCAGCAGCCGGGGGGGAAGGGAGACCCAGTACTTC. The genes are TRBV11-3 and TRBJ2-5; 8 bases fit TRBD2. From germline, CDR1 is SGHNT and CDR2 YENEEA. Trimming cost V 5 bases and J 5 bases; bases outside gene matches: 4. The CDR3 has 13 residues.

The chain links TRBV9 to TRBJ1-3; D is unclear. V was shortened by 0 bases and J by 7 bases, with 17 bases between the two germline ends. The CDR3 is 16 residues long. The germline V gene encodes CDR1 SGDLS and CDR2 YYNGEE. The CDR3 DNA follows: TGTGCCAGCAGCGTAGAGATTCAAGGATTGGTGAACACCATATATTTT. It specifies CASSVEIQGLVNTIYF.

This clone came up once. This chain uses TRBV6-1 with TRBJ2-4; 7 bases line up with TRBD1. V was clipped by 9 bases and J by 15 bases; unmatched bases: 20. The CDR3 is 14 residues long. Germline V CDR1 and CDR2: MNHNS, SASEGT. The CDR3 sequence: CASQQGIQTGSLYF. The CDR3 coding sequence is TGTGCCAGTCAGCAAGGGATACAGACAGGGTCTCTGTACTTC.

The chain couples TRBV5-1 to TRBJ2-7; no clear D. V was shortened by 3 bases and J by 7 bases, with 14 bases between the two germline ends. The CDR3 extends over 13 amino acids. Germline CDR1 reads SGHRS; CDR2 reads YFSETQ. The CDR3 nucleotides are TGCGCCAGCAGCTCCCCTCAAAGGTGGGAGCAGTACTTC. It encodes CASSSPQRWEQYF.

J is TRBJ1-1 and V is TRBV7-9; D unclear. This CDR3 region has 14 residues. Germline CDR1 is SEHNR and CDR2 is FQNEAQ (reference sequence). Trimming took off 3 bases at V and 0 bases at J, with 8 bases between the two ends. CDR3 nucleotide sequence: TGTGCCAGCAGCTTTGGACTTCTGAACACTGAAGCTTTCTTT. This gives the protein CASSFGLLNTEAFF.

The CDR3 DNA reads TGTGCCAGCAACCCTTGGACTAGCGGGAGCAATGAGCAGTTCTTC. Translating gives CASNPWTSGSNEQFF. The chain carries TRBV6-1 and TRBJ2-1, with TRBD2 identical over 13 bases. Germline loops: CDR1 MNHNS, CDR2 SASEGT. J gave up 6 bases and V 7 bases, and 6 bases lay outside the gene matches. The CDR3 has 15 residues.

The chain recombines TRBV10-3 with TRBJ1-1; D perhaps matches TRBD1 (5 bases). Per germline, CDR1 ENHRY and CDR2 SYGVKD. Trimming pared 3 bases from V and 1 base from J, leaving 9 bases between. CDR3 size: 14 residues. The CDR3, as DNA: TGTGCCATCAGTGACTTCGGACAGAACACTGAAGCTTTCTTT. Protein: CAISDFGQNTEAFF.

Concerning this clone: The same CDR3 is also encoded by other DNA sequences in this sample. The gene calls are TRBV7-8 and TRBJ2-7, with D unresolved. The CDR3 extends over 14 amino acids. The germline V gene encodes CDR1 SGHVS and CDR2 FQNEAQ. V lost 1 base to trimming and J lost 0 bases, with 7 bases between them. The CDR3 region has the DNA TGTGCCAGCAGCTTAGACAGACGCTCCTACGAGCAGTACTTC. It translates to CASSLDRRSYEQYF. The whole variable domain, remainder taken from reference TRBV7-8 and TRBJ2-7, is GAGVSQSPRYKVAKRGQDVALRCDPISGHVSLFWYQQALGQGPEFLTYFQNEAQLDKSGLPSDRFFAERPEGSVSTLKIQRTQQEDSAVYLCASSLDRRSYEQYFGPGTRLTVT.